This T cell receptor (beta chain) originates from a study of CD4 T cell repertoires in COVID-19. These memory T cells were uncultured and sequenced directly after ex vivo isolation. The V end was cut by 8 bases, the J end by 1 base, with 11 bases between. Germline lookup yields CDR1 SNHLY and CDR2 FYNNEI. The CDR3 has 14 residues. Produced via immunoSEQ multiplex PCR; TCRdb's table is partial and in-frame only. The data hold more than 20,000 clones, with over 90% observed a single time. The sequences come from circulating follicular helper CD4+ T cells (cTfh) from blood, collected before the COVID-19 pandemic. This receptor was taken from a human donor who had COVID-19. The chain recombines TRBV2 with TRBJ2-2; a possible D gene is TRBD2 (6 bases). The CDR3 DNA follows: TGTGCCAGCGGAGGGAGCAGGAACACCGGGGAGCTGTTTTTT. Translating gives CASGGSRNTGELFF. Together with reference TRBV2 and TRBJ2-2, the CDR3 gives the full variable domain: EPEVTQTPSHQVTQMGQEVILRCVPISNHLYFYWYRQILGQKVEFLVSFYNNEISEKSEIFDDQFSVERPDGSNFTLKIRSTKLEDSAMYFCASGGSRNTGELFFGEGSRLTVL.